The following is a T cell receptor beta chain sequence with its context. This record comes from a study of OX40 agonist ivuxolimab in advanced cancers. This CDR3 spans 15 amino acids. The germline V and J ends were trimmed by 5 bases and 1 base, with 15 bases remaining between them. Germline assignment: CDR1 SQVTM and CDR2 ANQGSEA. Data came from immunoSEQ multiplex PCR; TCRdb stores just in-frame clones and leaves some out. The repertoire holds tens of thousands of clones, with roughly 85% as singletons. Blood samples were obtained at baseline, cycle 4 day 1, and cycle 7 day 1. The TCR sequence derives from an adult with an advanced solid tumor such as melanoma, head and neck, liver or kidney cancer. This chain links TRBV29-1 with TRBJ2-4; D gene ambiguous. This specimen was CD4+ or CD8+ T cells sorted from blood, taken in a trial of the OX40 agonist ivuxolimab. The CDR3 DNA reads as TGCAGCGTTTCCTCTCCTAGTAGGGCCAAAAACATTCAGTACTTC. It codes for CSVSSPSRAKNIQYF.